This T cell receptor beta chain is from a study of response to subunit inactivated influenza vaccine. Findings and limits, study-wide: Authors suggested that a seasonal influenza vaccination recruits few new T cells each time.

Germline-derived CDR1 and CDR2 are SGHRS and YFSETQ. Trimming took 6 bases from V and 8 from J; bases not matched to a gene: 11. This CDR3 is 15 amino acids long. MiXCR was run by TCRdb on the RT-PCR reads, yielding one entry per CDR3 protein. Of around 200,000 distinct CDR3 sequences in the sample, nearly 9.5% were seen once. This clonotype was observed a handful of times. The antigen is unknown. The rearrangement joins TRBV5-1 to TRBJ2-1; 10 nucleotides align to TRBD2. The sequence derives from a man aged 50 to 60 who received an inactivated influenza vaccine. The material was non-naive T cells sorted from PBMCs, obtained on the day of vaccination. CDR3 coding DNA: TGCGCCAGCACCTCCGGGACTAGCGATATCGATGAGCAGTTCTTC. Its protein is CASTSGTSDIDEQFF.